What follows is one T cell receptor (beta chain) and its context. Trimming stripped 0 bases from V and 4 bases from J, with 3 bases between. The CDR3 length is 11 residues. Germline V gene sequence: CDR1 DFQATT, CDR2 SNEGSKA (reference sequence). The data were obtained in a study of control samples from healthy donors and cancer patients. This table comes from immunoSEQ multiplex PCR, and its TCRdb copy is limited to in-frame clones, with some not included. The repertoire consists of around 130,000 clones, with 91% occurring once and the leading ten covering roughly 8.7%. Sequenced input: blood. The chain carries TRBV20-1 and TRBJ1-1; D ambiguous. The TCR sequence derives from a man between 18 and 29 years old in good health. The CDR3 spells CSARDVTEAFF. Here the CDR3 DNA reads TGCAGTGCTAGAGATGTCACTGAAGCTTTCTTT.